The rows below give T cell receptor beta chains drawn from one sample of a study of blood T cell repertoires in COVID-19. The data were produced by immunoSEQ multiplex PCR, yet TCRdb's version contains in-frame clones alone and is incomplete. The data show roughly 250,000 clones, about 80% seen once. The sequencing input was peripheral blood. The receptors were gathered from a person between 70 and 80 years old with COVID-19, enrolled during active disease. The CDR3 runs from the conserved cysteine through the conserved F or W. The order of the fields is D gene, V gene, J gene, clone size, CDR3 protein, CDR3 DNA. The D gene is left open where the match is weak. Part of the rows lack a size; the others show once, few, many or a class for expanded clones.

>TRBD1|TRBV5-4|TRBJ1-6|once
CASSLSTGANSPLHF
TGTGCCAGCAGCTTGTCGACAGGGGCGAATTCACCCCTCCACTTT
>.|TRBV28|TRBJ1-2|.
CASSLALYGYTF
TGTGCCAGCAGTTTAGCCCTATATGGCTACACCTTC
>TRBD1|TRBV19|TRBJ2-7|.
CAAGQGDSYEQYF
TGTGCCGCTGGACAGGGAGACTCCTACGAGCAGTACTTC
>TRBD1|TRBV6-7|TRBJ2-2|.
CASSSSTLRQGVNTGELFF
TGTGCCAGCAGTTCCTCTACTCTGAGACAGGGGGTAAACACCGGGGAGCTGTTTTTT
>TRBD1|TRBV18|TRBJ1-1|few
CASSSTGMNTEAFF
TGTGCCAGCTCATCGACAGGGATGAACACTGAAGCTTTCTTT
>.|TRBV7-8|TRBJ2-5|once
CASSHRGAGETQYF
TGTGCCAGCAGCCACCGGGGGGCCGGGGAGACCCAGTACTTC
>.|TRBV7-3|TRBJ2-3|.
CASSLGWRNTQYF
TGTGCCAGCAGCTTAGGGTGGCGGAATACGCAGTATTTT
>.|TRBV12-3/TRBV12-4|TRBJ1-1|few
CASIRVWNTEAFF
TGTGCCAGCATCAGGGTTTGGAACACTGAAGCTTTCTTT
>.|TRBV9|TRBJ1-5|.
CASSVGAGPNQPQHF
TGTGCCAGCAGCGTAGGGGCAGGGCCCAATCAGCCCCAGCATTTT
>.|TRBV6-4|TRBJ2-2|.
CASSETSTTGELFF
TGTGCCAGCAGCGAGACTAGTACGACCGGGGAGCTGTTTTTT